This is a list of T cell receptor beta chains from one sample in a study of T cell responses to AZD1222 COVID-19 vaccine. Sequencing used immunoSEQ multiplex PCR; TCRdb keeps in-frame clones, though not all of them. The data contain approximately 70,000 clones, roughly 82% of them singletons. This material consisted of peripheral blood, taken on day 0 of AZD1222 vaccination. The receptor set was obtained from an adult in good health. Both conserved end residues are part of each CDR3. A D gene is named only where the DNA matches it firmly. For some rows the clone size is stated as once, few or many, or as a class when expanded; others skip it.

J gene	D gene	clone size	V gene	CDR3 DNA	CDR3 protein
TRBJ2-7	-	-	TRBV2	TGTGCCAGCAGTGGGCCAGGGCGGGAGCAGTACTTC	CASSGPGREQYF
TRBJ2-1	TRBD2	-	TRBV5-1	TGCGCCAGCAGCTTGGGGACGACTAGCGGGCAGTTCTTC	CASSLGTTSGQFF
TRBJ2-7	-	-	TRBV9	TGTGCCAGCAGCGAGTCGGGAATGCGGGAGCAGTACTTC	CASSESGMREQYF
TRBJ2-1	TRBD2	-	TRBV19	TGTGCCAGTAGTATAGTTTCTAGCGGGGGGTACAATGAGCAGTTCTTC	CASSIVSSGGYNEQFF
TRBJ1-1	-	-	TRBV5-6	TGTGCCAGCACCCTGACCGGCACTGAAGCTTTCTTT	CASTLTGTEAFF
TRBJ2-7	-	-	TRBV19	TGTGCCAGTAGTGAGACCCTAAGGTTCGAGCAGTACTTC	CASSETLRFEQYF
TRBJ1-6	-	-	TRBV7-9	TGTGCCAGCAGCCCGTCGTGGTTTTCTTCACCCCTCCACTTT	CASSPSWFSSPLHF
TRBJ2-5	TRBD1	-	TRBV5-4	TGTGCCAGCAGCAGGGACAGGGGCTTTCAAGAGACCCAGTACTTC	CASSRDRGFQETQYF
TRBJ1-6	TRBD1	-	TRBV19	TGTGCCAGCGCGGGACAGGATTCACCCCTCCACTTT	CASAGQDSPLHF
TRBJ2-7	-	-	TRBV15	TGTGCCACCAGGGCAGGAGCGGACCACGAGCAGTACTTC	CATRAGADHEQYF
TRBJ1-6	-	-	TRBV19	TGTGCCAGTAGTGATTTCGTGGAGCCGAATTCACCCCTCCACTTT	CASSDFVEPNSPLHF
TRBJ1-1	-	-	TRBV30	TGTGCCTGGTCGTGGCAGGGACTGATCGGAGCTTTCTTT	CAWSWQGLIGAFF
TRBJ2-2	-	few	TRBV11-1	TGTGCCAGCAGCTTGGGCCCTCGGGGCGGGGAGCTGTTTTTT	CASSLGPRGGELFF
TRBJ2-3	TRBD2	-	TRBV7-8	TGTGCCAGCAGCCCCCGGACTAGCGAGGATACGCAGTATTTT	CASSPRTSEDTQYF
TRBJ1-2	-	few	TRBV5-4	TGTGCCAGCAGCTTGGTCGGGGGGTATGGCTACACCTTC	CASSLVGGYGYTF
TRBJ2-7	-	-	TRBV12-3/TRBV12-4	TGTGCCAGCAGTTCGACAGTTTCCCGCGAGCAGTACTTC	CASSSTVSREQYF
TRBJ1-6	TRBD1	-	TRBV30	TGTGCCTGGAGTGGGCCCGGGACAGCCTATAATTCACCCCTCCACTTT	CAWSGPGTAYNSPLHF
TRBJ2-5	TRBD2	-	TRBV7-6	TGTGCCAGCAGTTCCACAGCGGGACAAGAGACCCAGTACTTC	CASSSTAGQETQYF
TRBJ1-1	-	few	TRBV7-9	TGTGCCAGCACCCCCACAGTGAACACTGAAGCTTTCTTT	CASTPTVNTEAFF
TRBJ2-2	-	-	TRBV12-3/TRBV12-4	TGTGCCAGCAGGCTTAACACCGGGGAGCTGTTTTTT	CASRLNTGELFF
TRBJ2-7	-	-	TRBV6-5	TGTGCCAGCAGTTACTCGGTGAGGCCTTACGAGCAGTACTTC	CASSYSVRPYEQYF
TRBJ1-6	TRBD1	-	TRBV29-1	TGCAGCGTCTGGACAGGGGGAAATTCACCCCTCCACTTT	CSVWTGGNSPLHF
TRBJ2-3	-	few	TRBV5-4	TGTGCCAGCAGCCCGAGGACTGGGGCGGATACGCAGTATTTT	CASSPRTGADTQYF
TRBJ2-7	-	-	TRBV5-1	TGCGCCAGCAGCAACAGTGGGGCCTACGAGCAGTACTTC	CASSNSGAYEQYF
TRBJ2-2	-	-	TRBV7-7	TGTGCCAGCAGCACCCAGTTGACCGGGGAGCTGTTTTTT	CASSTQLTGELFF
TRBJ1-4	-	-	TRBV5-1	TGCGCCAGCAGCTTGAGTTGGGATGAAAAACTGTTTTTT	CASSLSWDEKLFF
TRBJ1-6	-	-	TRBV7-2	TGTGCCAGCAGCTTGGGGAATTCACCCCTCCACTTT	CASSLGNSPLHF
TRBJ1-1	-	-	TRBV2	TGTGCCAGCAGTGAAGGATTGAACACTGAAGCTTTCTTT	CASSEGLNTEAFF
TRBJ1-4	-	-	TRBV5-1	TGCGCCAGCAAAGAGGAGGGGAGTGCAACTAATGAAAAACTGTTTTTT	CASKEEGSATNEKLFF
TRBJ1-4	TRBD1	-	TRBV6-5	TGTGCCAGCAGTTCCCCCTCGGACAGGGGGCGAGGAAAACTGTTTTTT	CASSSPSDRGRGKLFF
TRBJ1-1	-	-	TRBV5-5	TGTGCCAGCAGCTTGGAAGGGGAGAACACTGAAGCTTTCTTT	CASSLEGENTEAFF
TRBJ1-2	-	-	TRBV5-6	TGTGCCAGCAGCTTGGGACGGCTTACTAAGCTTGGCTACACCTTC	CASSLGRLTKLGYTF
TRBJ1-2	-	-	TRBV12-3/TRBV12-4	TGTGCCGCAGGGGAACTGGGGGGCTATGGCTACACCTTC	CAAGELGGYGYTF
TRBJ2-5	-	-	TRBV12-5	TGTGCTAGTGGAACTCGAATGAAAGAGACCCAGTACTTC	CASGTRMKETQYF
TRBJ1-5	-	-	TRBV7-6	TGTGCCAGCAGCTTAGGGGCAGTTAGCAATCAGCCCCAGCATTTT	CASSLGAVSNQPQHF
TRBJ2-7	-	-	TRBV5-1	TGCGCCAGCAGCTCGGCGAGGGGCGTGGGCGAGCAGTACTTC	CASSSARGVGEQYF
TRBJ2-3	TRBD2	once	TRBV4-1	TGCGCCAGCAGCCTAAGCGGGGGGCCCACCACAGATACGCAGTATTTT	CASSLSGGPTTDTQYF
TRBJ2-2	-	-	TRBV21-1	TGTGCCACCTTGGACAGGGGGCCGGACACCGGGGAGCTGTTTTTT	CATLDRGPDTGELFF
TRBJ1-2	-	-	TRBV29-1	TGCAGCGTTGCTGGGAACTATGGCTACACCTTC	CSVAGNYGYTF
TRBJ2-7	-	-	TRBV23-1	TGCGCCAGCAGTCCCCCCAACAAGGGTTCTCCTTACGAGCAGTACTTC	CASSPPNKGSPYEQYF
TRBJ2-3	-	-	TRBV6-1	TGTGCCAGCAGTGACTTCGGGACCAAAAGCACAGATACGCAGTATTTT	CASSDFGTKSTDTQYF
TRBJ2-3	-	-	TRBV19	TGTGCCAGTAGCGAGGGGAAGAGCACAGATACGCAGTATTTT	CASSEGKSTDTQYF
TRBJ1-1	-	once	TRBV15	TGTGCCACCAGCGGCCACAGGGTGGGCACTGAAGCTTTCTTT	CATSGHRVGTEAFF
TRBJ1-1	-	-	TRBV27	TGTGCCAGCAGTAAAGGGGACCTGAACACTGAAGCTTTCTTT	CASSKGDLNTEAFF
TRBJ1-4	TRBD1	-	TRBV4-1	TGCGCCAGCAGCCACTGGACAGGGCCGGGTAATGAAAAACTGTTTTTT	CASSHWTGPGNEKLFF
TRBJ2-7	-	-	TRBV7-2	TGTGCCAGCAGCTTAACCGGTTTCCACGAGCAGTACTTC	CASSLTGFHEQYF
TRBJ1-6	-	-	TRBV7-9	TGTGCCAGCAGGAGAGAAGGGGCTTTGGGTTCACCCCTCCACTTT	CASRREGALGSPLHF
TRBJ1-2	-	-	TRBV27	TGTGCCAGCAGGGGTCAAGCTCTTCCCCCCTATGGCTACACCTTC	CASRGQALPPYGYTF
TRBJ2-3	TRBD2	once	TRBV19	TGTGCCAGTAGTGGGGGAGCGGGGGGGCATCCTAGCACAGATACGCAGTATTTT	CASSGGAGGHPSTDTQYF
TRBJ1-2	-	-	TRBV6-5	TGTGCCAGCAGTTACTCACCAGGCTTGGGGTACTATGGCTACACCTTC	CASSYSPGLGYYGYTF
TRBJ1-3	-	once	TRBV5-6	TGTGCCAGCAGCTTGGGTACAGGGTCCGGAAACACCATATATTTT	CASSLGTGSGNTIYF
TRBJ2-3	-	-	TRBV30	TGTGCCTGGAGTGCGGGGGCCACAGATACGCAGTATTTT	CAWSAGATDTQYF
TRBJ1-2	-	-	TRBV4-1	TGCGCCAGCAGCCAAGTTATAGGCCCTACTAACTATGGCTACACCTTC	CASSQVIGPTNYGYTF
TRBJ2-3	-	-	TRBV24-1	TGTGCCACCAGTGACCCCACTAACACAGATACGCAGTATTTT	CATSDPTNTDTQYF
TRBJ1-3	-	-	TRBV24-1	TGTGCCACCAGCCTTGAGGGAAACACCATATATTTT	CATSLEGNTIYF
TRBJ2-2	-	once	TRBV5-1	TGCGCCAGCAGCTCGAGCGTGCAGGGGACCGGGGAGCTGTTTTTT	CASSSSVQGTGELFF
TRBJ1-2	-	-	TRBV18	TGTGCCAGCTCACCTTCTGGGTTCTATGGCTACACCTTC	CASSPSGFYGYTF
TRBJ1-6	-	-	TRBV12-3/TRBV12-4	TGTGCCAGCAGTCTGAGCGGTTCACCCCTCCACTTT	CASSLSGSPLHF
TRBJ2-7	TRBD1	-	TRBV4-1	TGCGCCAGCAGCCAAGATCCTTACAGGGGGTACGAGCAGTACTTC	CASSQDPYRGYEQYF
TRBJ1-5	TRBD1	-	TRBV19	TGTGCCAGTAGTATAGGAACGGACAGGGACCTAATCAGAGGACAGCATTTT	CASSIGTDRDLIRGQHF